These 15 T cell receptor beta chains were all obtained from the same sample, sequenced in a study of tumor-infiltrating lymphocytes in primary liver carcinoma. The roughly 20-31 mg bulk tissue piece was not sorted before simultaneous RNA and DNA extraction. The authors made TCR beta cDNA from approximately 500 ng total RNA with a constant-region primer. Generation of the TCR beta libraries relied on three nested multiplex PCR rounds using slightly modified ARM-PCR. The first two PCR rounds, around 10 cycles each, used TRBV1-TRBV30 forward primers and a C-beta reverse primer. Using its own MiXCR run on the multiplex PCR reads, TCRdb lists one record per CDR3 protein. The data hold fewer than 75,000 distinct CDR3 sequences, with around 64% observed a single time. Sequencing was carried out using liver tumor tissue from sampling region 4. As to subset: tumor region T4, right-lateral pole. The receptors here all came from a man between 35 and 55 years old with primary liver carcinoma and hepatitis B virus infection.

As to this clonotype: A read error may account for a junction end that differs from germline. The rearrangement joins TRBV12-3 or TRBV12-4 to TRBJ2-7; 8 bases are shared with TRBD1. This CDR3 spans 16 amino acids. DNA for the CDR3: TGTGCCAGCAGTCTTAACCCTCAGACAGGGGATGACGAGCGGTACTTC. It codes for CASSLNPQTGDDERYF.

With regard to this clonotype: It may be a read error: a sequence one base away is much more abundant. The chain couples TRBV5-1 to TRBJ2-6; 7 bases match TRBD1. The CDR3 runs 16 residues. Germline CDR1 SGHRS, CDR2 YFSETQ. In DNA, the CDR3 is TGCGCCAGCAGCTGGGGACAGAACTCTAGGGCCAACGTCCTGACTTTC. It specifies CASSWGQNSRANVLTF.

The chain uses TRBV4-3 and TRBJ2-7; 8 bases are a match to TRBD1. CDR1 is LGHNA and CDR2 is YSLEER in the germline V gene. V lost 4 bases, J lost 12 bases, and 17 bases stayed unmatched. The CDR3 extends over 15 amino acids. The CDR3 DNA sequence: TGCGCCAGCAGCCGATCCAGGGGGCTGGGGGTCAAGCGGTACTTC. It yields the protein CASSRSRGLGVKRYF.

Of note for this clonotype: At one boundary the junction diverges from the germline segment, which might be a read error. The V and J genes are TRBV11-2 and TRBJ2-2; a weak D match, TRBD2 (6 bases). CDR1 and CDR2 (germline): SGHAT, FQNNGV. The CDR3 has 17 amino acids. CDR3 bases: TGTGCCAGCAGCTTGGTATTAGGAGGGGCAAACACAGGGGAGCTGTTTTTT. This encodes CASSLVLGGANTGELFF.

Concerning this clonotype: A junction boundary mismatches the germline segment, possibly from a read error. The genes are TRBV7-8 and TRBJ2-2; a possible D gene is TRBD2 (6 bases). This CDR3 spans 14 amino acids. Germline V gene sequence: CDR1 SGHVS, CDR2 FQNEAQ. This CDR3 is CASILASRDGELFF. As DNA, the CDR3 is TGTGCCAGCATCTTAGCTTCGCGGGACGGGGAGCTGTTTTTT. The whole variable domain, filled in from reference TRBV7-8 and TRBJ2-2, reads GAGVSQSPRYKVAKRGQDVALRCDPISGHVSLFWYQQALGQGPEFLTYFQNEAQLDKSGLPSDRFFAERPEGSVSTLKIQRTQQEDSAVYLCASILASRDGELFFGEGSRLTVL.

About this clonotype itself: The junction differs from germline at one of its ends, possibly a read error. The CDR3 reads CASSEWTGNEQCF. DNA of the CDR3: TGTGCCAGCAGCGAATGGACAGGGAACGAGCAGTGCTTC. The chain combines TRBV6-1 with TRBJ2-7; the match to TRBD1 covers 8 bases. CDR3 length equals 13 residues. Germline CDR1 is MNHNS and CDR2 is SASEGT.

The gene calls are TRBV4-2 and TRBJ2-1, with TRBD2 matching 7 bases. Germline lookup yields CDR1 LGHNA and CDR2 YNFKEQ. This CDR3 spans 16 amino acids. Losses at the gene ends were 3 bases for V and 4 bases for J; bases not matched to a gene: 9. The CDR3 here is CASSQASGLSYNEQFF. Here the CDR3 DNA reads TGTGCCAGCAGCCAGGCTAGCGGACTGTCATACAATGAGCAGTTCTTC.

In regard to this clonotype: With a much larger clone just one base away, this may be a read error. This chain joins TRBV11-1 and TRBJ2-7; D uncertain. CDR3 length: 13 amino acids. CDR1 and CDR2 from the germline V gene are SGHAT and FQDESV (reference sequence). The CDR3 is CASREKQSYVQYF. The CDR3 coding sequence is TGTGCCAGCAGGGAGAAGCAATCCTACGTGCAGTACTTC.

This clonotype has only a few counts. An end of the junction does not agree with germline; a read error may underlie this. This sequence joins TRBV29-1 and TRBJ1-4; the D gene is possibly TRBD1 (5 bases). The CDR3 consists of 13 residues. From germline, CDR1 is SQVTM and CDR2 ANQGSEA. For the CDR3, the DNA is TGCAGCGTTCGTGACAGAGGCGGTGAAAAACTGTTATTT. It specifies CSVRDRGGEKLLF.

Turning to this clonotype: Since the CDR3 does not end with the conserved phenylalanine or tryptophan, this likely comes from a read error. The V and J genes are TRBV10-3 and TRBJ2-7; D is unclear. The CDR3 covers 14 residues. Germline V gives CDR1 ENHRY, CDR2 SYGVKD. CDR3: CSISGGQNLYEQYY. The CDR3 DNA reads as TGTTCCATCAGTGGTGGTCAAAACCTCTACGAGCAGTACTAC.

The sample holds many counts of this clonotype. This chain joins TRBV28 and TRBJ2-2, with D possibly being TRBD1 (5 bases). Trimming took 6 bases from V and 1 from J, leaving 6 bases between them. This CDR3 is built from 13 residues. In germline, CDR1 is MDHEN, CDR2 SYDVKM. DNA of the CDR3: TGTGCCAGCAGAACAGGGAACACCGGGGAGCTGTTTTTT. Amino acids: CASRTGNTGELFF. The full variable domain, completed using reference TRBV28 and TRBJ2-2, is DVKVTQSSRYLVKRTGEKVFLECVQDMDHENMFWYRQDPGLGLRLIYFSYDVKMKEKGDIPEGYSVSREKKERFSLILESASTNQTSMYLCASRTGNTGELFFGEGSRLTVL.

Turning to this clonotype: This may arise from a read error, as a much more abundant clone is one base away. J is TRBJ2-5 and V is TRBV7-8; D uncertain. CDR1 is SGHVS and CDR2 is FQNEAQ in the germline V gene. The CDR3 is made up of 11 amino acids. CDR3 DNA sequence: TGTACCAGCAGCCCCGGGGAGACCCAGTACTTC. Encoded protein: CTSSPGETQYF.

The chain has TRBV19 and TRBJ2-3; 9 bases are a match to TRBD2. Unmatched junction bases numbered 3, after V lost 4 bases and J lost 4 bases. Germline assignment: CDR1 LNHDA and CDR2 SQIVND (reference sequence). The CDR3 runs 14 residues. CDR3 region: CASSNSGRSDTQYF. The CDR3 DNA follows: TGTGCCAGTAGTAACAGCGGGAGGTCAGATACGCAGTATTTT.

The chain uses TRBV11-2 and TRBJ2-5, with 7 bases fitting TRBD1. This CDR3 comprises 16 residues. V was clipped by 6 bases and J by 7 bases; unmatched bases: 17. Germline assignment: CDR1 SGHAT and CDR2 FQNNGV. DNA for the CDR3: TGTGCCAGCAGTATCCCGACAGGGCCTCGACAGGTGACCCAGTACTTC. Amino acid sequence: CASSIPTGPRQVTQYF.

As for this clonotype: As the CDR3 is not closed by the conserved phenylalanine or tryptophan, this likely results from a read error. This chain links TRBV2 with TRBJ2-2, with 9 bases identical to TRBD2. This CDR3 is 15 amino acids long. The ends lost 4 bases at V and 4 bases at J; junction bases unmatched: 4. The germline CDR1 and CDR2 sequences are SNHLY and FYNNEI. The CDR3 spells CASSVASGVTGELFC. The CDR3 nucleotides are TGTGCCAGCAGTGTCGCTAGCGGGGTCACCGGGGAGCTGTTTTGT.